Below, 5 T cell receptor beta chains from the same sample are listed, as sequenced in a study of human T cells and chemical hapten exposure. TCRdb re-called the RACE reads with MiXCR, one entry per CDR3 protein. The sample carries 380,000 or so distinct CDR3 sequences, 5% to 6.5% recorded once. Regarding time point: pre-sensitization, week 0. Treatment defined: therapeutic diphenylcyclopropenone sensitization with weekly scalp DPC. The source was whole blood, collected in connection with sensitization to the hapten diphenylcyclopropenone (DPC). The receptors here all came from a woman between 18 and 30 years old with alopecia areata. Some clones in this sample may be carry-over from other donors' samples.

In its sample, this clonotype was seen a few times. The gene calls are TRBV11-2 and TRBJ2-5; D ambiguous. Germline V gene sequence: CDR1 SGHAT, CDR2 FQNNGV. V was trimmed by 2 bases and J by 7 bases, leaving 11 bases between them. The CDR3 is 13 residues long. For the CDR3, the DNA is TGTGCCAGCAGCTTAACGCCTGGTGGGACCCAGTACTTC. As protein: CASSLTPGGTQYF.

The chain carries TRBV28 and TRBJ2-3; D uncertain. CDR3 size: 18 residues. Trimming cost V 2 bases and J 4 bases, with 22 bases left between them. CDR1 and CDR2 from the germline V gene are MDHEN and SYDVKM. CDR3 protein: CASSLRPAFAPSADTQYF. CDR3 DNA sequence: TGTGCCAGCAGTTTAAGGCCGGCCTTTGCCCCTTCCGCAGATACGCAGTATTTT.

This clonotype was detected a few times. The gene calls are TRBV2 and TRBJ1-3; D gene uncertain. The CDR3 has 14 residues. CDR1 and CDR2 from the germline V gene are SNHLY and FYNNEI. V was pared by 5 bases and J by 3 bases, with 11 bases between. The CDR3 sequence is CASSSRRDGNTIYF. DNA for the CDR3: TGTGCCAGCAGTTCAAGGAGAGATGGAAACACCATATATTTT.

Only a few counts were recorded for this clonotype. V and J are TRBV6-5 and TRBJ1-1; the D is unclear. The CDR3 length is 15 residues. CDR1 and CDR2 (germline): MNHEY, SVGAGI. The V end was cut by 4 bases, the J end by 7 bases, with 19 bases between. The CDR3 DNA sequence: TGTGCCAGCAGTTCCCCGGCGGCTTTGGTAGATGAAGCTTTCTTT. It specifies CASSSPAALVDEAFF.

This clonotype came up a few times. The V gene is TRBV6-6, the J gene TRBJ1-4; D unresolved. The CDR3 totals 9 residues. From germline, CDR1 is MNHNY and CDR2 SVGAGI (reference sequence). V was pared by 8 bases and J by 8 bases, with 3 bases between. The CDR3 DNA reads TGTGCCAGCGGCGAAAAACTGTTTTTT. This codes for CASGEKLFF.